This entry concerns a single TCR beta chain. Its antigen remains unidentified. Libraries were prepared by immunoSEQ multiplex PCR; TCRdb keeps only in-frame clonotypes and omits some of them. The sample carries over 2 million clones, 85% to 95% recorded once. CDR1 is SGHVS, CDR2 FQNEAQ, per germline. After removal of 1 base from V and 3 bases from J, the junction contained 5 bases not matched to a gene. This CDR3 spans 16 amino acids. The data are from a study of shared clonotypes between healthy human individuals. Study results and caveats: Naive subsets generally had larger estimated richness than memory subsets. Naive CD4 clonotypes were shared across a handful of donors at roughly 5.5%. Although depth was large, rarefaction showed that sequencing of the sorted subsets was incomplete.

This chain connects TRBV7-8 to TRBJ2-3; 9 bases are a match to TRBD2. Specimen: naive CD4+ T cells sorted from blood. The subset denotes: CD45RA+ positively selected. The TCR was taken from a man between 18 and 35 years old in good health. CDR3 DNA sequence: TGTGCCAGCAGCTTAGTTGGGAGCGGGAGGACAGATACGCAGTATTTT. This gives the protein CASSLVGSGRTDTQYF. Together with reference TRBV7-8 and TRBJ2-3, the CDR3 gives the full variable domain: GAGVSQSPRYKVAKRGQDVALRCDPISGHVSLFWYQQALGQGPEFLTYFQNEAQLDKSGLPSDRFFAERPEGSVSTLKIQRTQQEDSAVYLCASSLVGSGRTDTQYFGPGTRLTVL.